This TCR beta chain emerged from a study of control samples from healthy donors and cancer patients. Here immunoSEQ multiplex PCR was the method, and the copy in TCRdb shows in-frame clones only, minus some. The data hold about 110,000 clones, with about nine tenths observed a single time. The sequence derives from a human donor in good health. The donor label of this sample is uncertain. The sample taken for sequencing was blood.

As DNA, the CDR3 is TGTGCCAGCAGCTCGGGGACAGGGGCCGGTGAAAAACTGTTTTTT. It translates to CASSSGTGAGEKLFF. The V gene is TRBV5-5, the J gene TRBJ1-4; 10 bases match TRBD1. The V gene's germline CDR1 is SGHKS and CDR2 YYEKEE (reference sequence). V dropped 3 bases and J dropped 7; count of bases not matched to a gene: 6. This CDR3 comprises 15 residues.